This T cell receptor (beta chain) was sequenced in a study of shared T cell receptors in the human thymus. TCRdb keeps only in-frame clones here, not all; method: immunoSEQ multiplex PCR. Among hundreds of thousands of clones listed, around 87% were seen once. The CDR3 is 14 amino acids. Germline-derived CDR1 and CDR2 are SNHLY and FYNNEI. V was pared by 8 bases and J by 4 bases, with 8 bases of the junction left unmatched. This clone was recorded only once. This sample was shared with a second study, whose subject was human thymus T cells. According to that study: Blood and thymic repertoires both appeared biased in V and J gene usage. Among unrelated individuals, related research reported thymic repertoires that overlapped highly.

This sequence originates from a boy under three years old with a congenital heart defect. Sequences were obtained from thymocytes. V is TRBV2 and J is TRBJ2-1; 7 nucleotides align to TRBD1. CDR3 loop: CASWESGQYNEQFF. The CDR3 nucleotides are TGTGCCAGCTGGGAATCGGGACAGTACAATGAGCAGTTCTTC.